This T cell receptor (beta chain) was captured in a study of T cell repertoires in cytomegalovirus infection. Background on the study: Public TCR beta signatures indicated both CMV infection and matching HLA type.

TCRdb ran MiXCR on the reads and lists one entry per CDR3 protein. The table records hundreds of thousands of distinct CDR3 sequences, around 11% of them present only once. In its sample, this clonotype was seen many times. Its antigen is not identified. Overall study findings and caveats: Carriers of CMV and the relevant HLA type were discriminated by public TCR beta frequency. Across the ex vivo response, the dominant clonotypes were HLA-C-restricted CMV-specific TCR beta clonotypes.

The CDR3 sequence is 13 residues long. Germline V gene data show CDR1 as WNHNN and CDR2 as SYGVQD (reference sequence). V lost 0 bases and J 13 bases, leaving 15 bases between the germline ends. The chain has TRBV10-1 and TRBJ1-1; D is possibly TRBD1 (6 bases). The sequence came from a human donor in good health (CMV status not recorded). Some clones in this sample may be carry-over from other donors' samples. Material: PBMCs. Here the CDR3 reads CASSESGQPRRFF. Here the CDR3 DNA reads TGCGCCAGCAGTGAGTCTGGACAGCCGCGGCGTTTCTTT.